This T cell receptor beta chain is from a study of T-cell reconstitution after alpha-beta-depleted transplantation in children. Overall study results and limits: The study traced high day-60 TCRbeta diversity in some patients to surviving recipient T cells and thymic progenitors. Reportedly, only several hundred clones from non-depleted graft cells drove alpha-beta T-cell counts at about two months. Hyperexpanded clones declined; after one year, newly produced T cells mostly supplied diversity.

The CDR3 is 17 residues long. Trimming pared 1 base from V and 3 bases from J, leaving 17 bases between. From germline, CDR1 is LGHNA and CDR2 YNFKEQ. This clonotype has only a few counts. What it binds is not known. The library targeted TCRbeta and was prepared with unique molecular identifiers. TCRdb fed the PCR reads into MiXCR, producing one record per CDR3 protein. Of about 340,000 distinct CDR3 sequences in the sample, roughly 15% were seen once. The sequencing here drew on PBMCs, mostly from graft donor cells, taken 360 days after TCRalphabeta/CD19-depleted stem cell transplant. The V gene is TRBV4-2, the J gene TRBJ2-3, with D unresolved. The source is a male patient aged 2-10 years who had a stem cell transplant for acute lymphoblastic leukemia, so the T cells may come from the graft donor. CDR3 coding DNA: TGTGCCAGCAGCCAAGTGTTAGGGAATCCCGGGACAGATACGCAGTATTTT. It encodes CASSQVLGNPGTDTQYF.